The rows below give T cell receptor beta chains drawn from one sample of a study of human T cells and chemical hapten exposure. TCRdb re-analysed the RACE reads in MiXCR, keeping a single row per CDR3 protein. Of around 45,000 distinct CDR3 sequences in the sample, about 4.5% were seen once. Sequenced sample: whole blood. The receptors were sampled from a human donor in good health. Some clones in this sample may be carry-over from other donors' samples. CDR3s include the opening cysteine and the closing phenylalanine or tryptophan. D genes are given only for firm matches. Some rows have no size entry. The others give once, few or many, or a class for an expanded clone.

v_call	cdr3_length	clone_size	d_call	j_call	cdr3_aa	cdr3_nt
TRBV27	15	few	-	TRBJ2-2	CASSPSTVNTGELFF	TGTGCCAGCAGTCCTTCGACAGTGAACACCGGGGAGCTGTTTTTT
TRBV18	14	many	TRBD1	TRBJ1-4	CASSRGGVEEKLFF	TGTGCCAGCTCACGAGGGGGCGTAGAGGAAAAACTGTTTTTT
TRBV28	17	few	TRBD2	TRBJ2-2	CASSPPGLAGYTGELFF	TGTGCCAGCAGTCCGCCGGGACTAGCGGGCTATACCGGGGAGCTGTTTTTT
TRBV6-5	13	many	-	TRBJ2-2	CASSEGPSWELFF	TGTGCCAGCTCAGAGGGCCCGTCCTGGGAGCTGTTTTTT
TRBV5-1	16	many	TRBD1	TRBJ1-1	CASSKDRPPVNTEAFF	TGCGCCAGCAGCAAGGACAGGCCCCCAGTGAACACTGAAGCTTTCTTT
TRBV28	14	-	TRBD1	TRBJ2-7	CASSENRGPSEQYF	TGTGCCAGCAGCGAAAACAGGGGGCCGAGCGAGCAGTACTTC
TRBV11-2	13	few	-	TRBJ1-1	CASSVTLNTEAFF	TGTGCCAGCAGTGTCACTTTGAACACTGAAGCTTTCTTT
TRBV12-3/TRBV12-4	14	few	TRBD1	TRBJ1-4	CASSIRQGGEKLFF	TGTGCCAGCAGTATTCGACAGGGTGGCGAAAAACTGTTTTTT
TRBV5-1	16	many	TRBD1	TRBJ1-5	CASSLGPGGNNQPQHF	TGCGCCAGCAGCTTGGGGCCAGGGGGCAACAATCAGCCCCAGCATTTT
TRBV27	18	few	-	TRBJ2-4	CASSLGPPGVWAKNIQYF	TGTGCCAGCTCATTAGGGCCTCCAGGAGTCTGGGCCAAAAACATTCAGTACTTC
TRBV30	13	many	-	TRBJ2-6	CAWGPTRANVLTF	TGTGCCTGGGGACCAACTAGGGCCAACGTCCTGACTTTC
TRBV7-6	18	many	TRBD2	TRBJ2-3	CASSLASGAGGGTDTQYF	TGTGCCAGCAGCTTAGCGTCCGGGGCGGGAGGGGGCACAGATACGCAGTATTTT
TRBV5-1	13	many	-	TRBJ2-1	CASWGSSYNEQFF	TGCGCCAGCTGGGGTAGCTCCTACAATGAGCAGTTCTTC
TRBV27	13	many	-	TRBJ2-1	CASSPYPHNEQFF	TGTGCCAGCAGTCCCTATCCTCACAATGAGCAGTTCTTC
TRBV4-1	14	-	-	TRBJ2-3	CASRRVGGTDTQYF	TGCGCCAGCAGAAGGGTAGGGGGCACAGATACGCAGTATTTT
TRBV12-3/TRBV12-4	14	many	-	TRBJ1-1	CASSLDSLNTEAFF	TGTGCCAGCAGTTTAGACAGTCTGAACACTGAAGCTTTCTTT
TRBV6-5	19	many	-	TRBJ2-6	CASSLYRETDLSGANVLTF	TGTGCCAGCAGTCTCTACCGTGAGACGGATCTTTCTGGGGCCAACGTCCTGACTTTC
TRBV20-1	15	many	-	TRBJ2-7	CSARDVDTLDYEQYF	TGCAGTGCTAGAGATGTGGACACCTTGGACTACGAGCAGTACTTC
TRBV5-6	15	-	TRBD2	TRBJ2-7	CASSRGGLDLREQYF	TGTGCCAGCAGTCGGGGGGGACTCGACCTGCGGGAGCAGTACTTC
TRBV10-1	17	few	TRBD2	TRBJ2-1	CASSAGLAGGSFNEQFF	TGCGCCAGCAGTGCTGGACTAGCGGGAGGATCCTTCAATGAGCAGTTCTTC
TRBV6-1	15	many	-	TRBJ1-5	CASKATAYSNQPQHF	TGTGCCAGCAAGGCGACAGCTTATAGCAATCAGCCCCAGCATTTT
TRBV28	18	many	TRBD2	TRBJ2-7	CASSLVRGQLAGGSEQYF	TGTGCCAGCAGTTTGGTCAGGGGGCAGTTAGCGGGAGGTAGCGAGCAGTACTTC
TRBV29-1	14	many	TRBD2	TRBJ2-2	CSVGTSANTGELFF	TGCAGCGTTGGGACTAGCGCGAACACCGGGGAGCTGTTTTTT
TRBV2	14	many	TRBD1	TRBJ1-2	CASSEDRVDYGYTF	TGTGCCAGCAGCGAGGACAGGGTCGACTATGGCTACACCTTC
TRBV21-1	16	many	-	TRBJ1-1	CASSKWVTGEDTEAFF	TGTGCCAGCAGCAAATGGGTGACAGGGGAAGACACTGAAGCTTTCTTT
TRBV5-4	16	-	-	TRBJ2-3	CASSLWGRGGADTQYF	TGTGCCAGCAGTCTCTGGGGGAGAGGTGGAGCAGATACGCAGTATTTT
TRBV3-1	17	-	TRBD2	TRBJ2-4	CASSPLAGGPAKNIQYF	TGTGCCAGCAGCCCCCTAGCGGGAGGGCCGGCCAAAAACATTCAGTACTTC
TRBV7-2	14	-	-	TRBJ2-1	CASSLESGANEQFF	TGTGCCAGCAGCTTAGAATCAGGCGCGAATGAGCAGTTCTTC
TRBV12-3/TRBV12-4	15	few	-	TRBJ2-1	CASSASGAPYNEQFF	TGTGCCAGCAGCGCCTCCGGGGCCCCTTACAATGAGCAGTTCTTC
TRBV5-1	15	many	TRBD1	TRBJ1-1	CASSLSTGGSAEAFF	TGCGCCAGCAGCTTGTCGACAGGGGGCTCGGCTGAAGCTTTCTTT
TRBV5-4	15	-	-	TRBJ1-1	CASSSQQWTNTEAFF	TGTGCCAGCAGCTCCCAACAGTGGACGAACACTGAAGCTTTCTTT
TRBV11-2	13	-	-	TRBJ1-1	CASSPDGYTEAFF	TGTGCCAGCAGCCCCGACGGGTACACTGAAGCTTTCTTT
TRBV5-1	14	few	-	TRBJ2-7	CASSLNPGRDEQYF	TGCGCCAGCAGCTTGAATCCGGGAAGGGACGAGCAGTACTTC
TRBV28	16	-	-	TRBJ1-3	CASSSLDSNSGNTIYF	TGTGCCAGCAGTTCCCTGGACAGCAACTCTGGAAACACCATATATTTT
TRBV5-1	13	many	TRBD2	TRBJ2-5	CAGSTSGKETQYF	TGCGCCGGAAGCACTAGCGGGAAAGAGACCCAGTACTTC